This is a list of T cell receptor beta chains from one sample in a study of neurological immune-mediated disorders. One entry per CDR3 protein, called by TCRdb with MiXCR from the 5' RACE reads. The sample lists 50,000 or so distinct CDR3 sequences, over 9.5% occurring once. Sequencing was carried out using PBMCs. Receptor source: a man aged 60 to 75 in good health. The CDR3 runs from the conserved cysteine through the conserved F or W. D genes are given only for firm matches. Some rows have no size entry. The others give once, few or many, or a class for an expanded clone.

cdr3_nt	cdr3_aa	d_call	v_call	clone_size	j_call
TGTGCCAGCCAGCGGACAGGGGGAGAGACCCAGTACTTC	CASQRTGGETQYF	TRBD1	TRBV18	NA	TRBJ2-5
TGCGCCAGCAGCCAAGCCATTGGCTCCTACGAGCAGTACTTC	CASSQAIGSYEQYF	NA	TRBV4-3	many	TRBJ2-7
TGTGCCAGCAGCCCCCAACCGGGGGGGGGCCCGGCGACGAAGACCCAGTACTTC	CASSPQPGGGPATKTQYF	TRBD2	TRBV7-2	many	TRBJ2-5
TGTGCCAGCAGCTCCAAGGGGCTAAGGACTGAAGCTTTCTTT	CASSSKGLRTEAFF	NA	TRBV7-6	many	TRBJ1-1
TGTGCCAGCAGCCCCCTCGTCGGGGGGCGGACCTACGAGCAGTACTTC	CASSPLVGGRTYEQYF	NA	TRBV7-2	many	TRBJ2-7
TGTGCCAGCAGCCCAAAGGTGACAGGGATTAACTATGGCTACACCTTC	CASSPKVTGINYGYTF	TRBD1	TRBV3-1	many	TRBJ1-2
TGTGCCATCAGTGGGCGGACAGGGGACGGCTACACCTTC	CAISGRTGDGYTF	TRBD1	TRBV10-3	many	TRBJ1-2
TGTGCCAGCAGCTCGACCCTACAGGGCAACTATGGCTACACCTTC	CASSSTLQGNYGYTF	NA	TRBV11-2	few	TRBJ1-2
TGTGCCAGCAGCCGCGATTCTAGCGGGGGGGGTTACAATGAGCAGTTCTTC	CASSRDSSGGGYNEQFF	TRBD2	TRBV7-3	many	TRBJ2-1
TGTGCCAGCAGACAGGGTAGGGTTCAGCCCCAGCATTTT	CASRQGRVQPQHF	NA	TRBV12-3/TRBV12-4	many	TRBJ1-5
TGTGCCAGCAGCCTTCTGATGAGCTCCTACAATGAGCAGTTCTTC	CASSLLMSSYNEQFF	NA	TRBV7-9	many	TRBJ2-1
TGTGCCACCAGCAGACCCGGGACTAGAAGCAACCACGAGCAGTACTTC	CATSRPGTRSNHEQYF	TRBD2	TRBV15	many	TRBJ2-7
TGCAGTGCCCCGCCTCCAAGCTCCTACAATGAGCAGTTCTTC	CSAPPPSSYNEQFF	NA	TRBV20-1	many	TRBJ2-1
TGTGCCAGCACCTTACTAGCGGGGTCAGGTGAGCAGTTCTTC	CASTLLAGSGEQFF	TRBD2	TRBV6-5	many	TRBJ2-1
TGTGCCAGCAGCTTTACTGAAAAACTGTTTTTT	CASSFTEKLFF	NA	TRBV7-9	many	TRBJ1-4
TGCGCCAGCAGCTTCCAGGGTGGGACCTATGGCTACACCTTC	CASSFQGGTYGYTF	NA	TRBV5-1	many	TRBJ1-2
TGTGCCAGCAGTTTATCTAGATTGAGAGATACGCAGTATTTT	CASSLSRLRDTQYF	NA	TRBV27	many	TRBJ2-3
TGTGCCAGCAGCCCTCGGGGTCACAATGAGCAGTTCTTC	CASSPRGHNEQFF	NA	TRBV7-2	few	TRBJ2-1
TGTGCCAGCATACAGGAGCTCAATCAGCCCCAGCATTTT	CASIQELNQPQHF	NA	TRBV2	many	TRBJ1-5
TGTGCCAGCAGCTTAGAAGGGGGCACTGAAGCTTTCTTT	CASSLEGGTEAFF	NA	TRBV7-9	once	TRBJ1-1
TGCAGTGCTAGGGGCCACGATTGGGATGAAAAACTGTTTTTT	CSARGHDWDEKLFF	NA	TRBV20-1	many	TRBJ1-4
TGCAGCGTGGGGACTAGCGGGAGTTTGTACGAGCAGTACTTC	CSVGTSGSLYEQYF	TRBD2	TRBV29-1	NA	TRBJ2-7
TGCGCCAGCAGCCAGACAGGGGGTAAGGGCACTGAAGCTTTCTTT	CASSQTGGKGTEAFF	TRBD1	TRBV5-1	many	TRBJ1-1
TGCGCCAGCAGCCAAGGACAGGGTTCGGAGACCCAGTACTTC	CASSQGQGSETQYF	TRBD1	TRBV4-3	many	TRBJ2-5
TGTGCCAGCAGGGAAGGGACAGGCCCTCATCAGCCCCAGCATTTT	CASREGTGPHQPQHF	TRBD1	TRBV12-3/TRBV12-4	NA	TRBJ1-5
TGCAGTGCTTCGCGGGGGGGGGAAGGCAATCAGCCCCAGCATTTT	CSASRGGEGNQPQHF	NA	TRBV20-1	many	TRBJ1-5
TGCAGTGCTAGAGGGCCGGACAGGATCTATGGCTACACCTTC	CSARGPDRIYGYTF	TRBD1	TRBV20-1	many	TRBJ1-2
TGCAGCGTGCAGGGGGCGGCAGTTTATGGCTACACCTTC	CSVQGAAVYGYTF	TRBD1	TRBV29-1	many	TRBJ1-2
TGCAGCGCCGGCGGAGGGATCACTGAAGCTTTCTTT	CSAGGGITEAFF	NA	TRBV29-1	many	TRBJ1-1
TGCGCCAGCAGCTTAGGTGGGGGCGCGGGGAACACTGAAGCTTTCTTT	CASSLGGGAGNTEAFF	NA	TRBV5-1	NA	TRBJ1-1
TGCGCCAGCAGCTTGGAGAGGGTAGGCGGGGAGCTGTTTTTT	CASSLERVGGELFF	NA	TRBV5-1	many	TRBJ2-2
TGCGCCAGCAGCTTGGTTGCGAACGACTACTATGGCTACACCTTC	CASSLVANDYYGYTF	NA	TRBV5-1	NA	TRBJ1-2
TGTGCCAGCAGCCCGGACAGGGGGCATCAGCCCCAGCATTTT	CASSPDRGHQPQHF	TRBD1	TRBV7-6	many	TRBJ1-5
TGCGCCAGCAGCTCTCAAGCTGCGGGGGGGCCCGGCGAGCAGTACTTC	CASSSQAAGGPGEQYF	TRBD2	TRBV5-1	many	TRBJ2-7
TGTGCCAGCATCCCCTCCGGGGGCCTTGGCACAGATACGCAGTATTTT	CASIPSGGLGTDTQYF	NA	TRBV7-2	many	TRBJ2-3
TGCGCCAGCAGCCTCCCGGGAGAGACCCAGTACTTC	CASSLPGETQYF	NA	TRBV5-1	many	TRBJ2-5
TGTGCCAGCAGCCATGACAGGGGAGCCACTGAAGCTTTCTTT	CASSHDRGATEAFF	TRBD1	TRBV3-1	many	TRBJ1-1
TGTGCCAGCAGCACTGTTCTCAGGAGACCCAATCAGCCCCAGCATTTT	CASSTVLRRPNQPQHF	NA	TRBV21-1	many	TRBJ1-5
TGCAGTGCCCTTGTCTACTACGAGCAGTACTTC	CSALVYYEQYF	NA	TRBV20-1	many	TRBJ2-7
TGTGCCAGCAGTTCTGGGGCCGGCTACACCTTC	CASSSGAGYTF	NA	TRBV12-3/TRBV12-4	many	TRBJ1-2
TGTGCCAGCAGCCGAGGGAGCGAAGCTTTCTTT	CASSRGSEAFF	NA	TRBV7-9	many	TRBJ1-1
TGCGCCAGCAGCTCGACAGCTCCGGCGATGGACACTGAAGCTTTCTTT	CASSSTAPAMDTEAFF	NA	TRBV5-1	many	TRBJ1-1
TGTGCCAGCAGCTTAGATCCAGGGGCAGTTGAAGCTTTCTTT	CASSLDPGAVEAFF	NA	TRBV11-2	many	TRBJ1-1
TGCAGCGCCCCAGGGGCATGGTCCTCCTACGAGCAGTGCTTC	CSAPGAWSSYEQCF	NA	TRBV29-1	NA	TRBJ2-7
TGCAGTGCTAGGCCCCCTAGCGGGGGGTACAATGAGCAGTTCTTC	CSARPPSGGYNEQFF	TRBD2	TRBV20-1	many	TRBJ2-1
TGTGCCAGCGTATATAACAGGGGGAAGGGTGAAGCTTTCTTT	CASVYNRGKGEAFF	TRBD1	TRBV28	many	TRBJ1-1
TGCGCCAGCAGCCCACAGGGGGGACGAAACAATGAGCAGTTCTTC	CASSPQGGRNNEQFF	TRBD1	TRBV5-1	many	TRBJ2-1
TGCGCCAGCAGCCACAGGGGAGGAAACACCATATATTTT	CASSHRGGNTIYF	NA	TRBV4-3	NA	TRBJ1-3
TGTGCCAGCAGCCAAGATCCCCGGGCTACAGGGTTGGGTGAAAAACTGTTTTTT	CASSQDPRATGLGEKLFF	NA	TRBV14	many	TRBJ1-4